The next 17 T cell receptor beta chains were all read from a single sample in a study of blood T cell repertoires in COVID-19. The assay was immunoSEQ multiplex PCR, and TCRdb's table has in-frame clones only and misses some. The sample holds 200,000 or so clones, 80% to 85% seen once. The material sequenced was PBMCs or T cells enriched from blood (not recorded which). Source of these receptors: a man aged 40-49 years who had recovered from COVID-19.

This chain uses TRBV20-1 with TRBJ1-1; D is undetermined. Germline V gene lookup returns CDR1 DFQATT and CDR2 SNEGSKA (reference sequence). The CDR3 has 10 residues. CDR3 in DNA: TGCAGGGTCCCGGGTACTGAAGCTTTCTTT. It specifies CRVPGTEAFF.

The rearrangement joins TRBV30 to TRBJ1-1; D gene ambiguous. The CDR3 is 14 residues long. Germline assignment: CDR1 GTSNPN and CDR2 SVGIG (reference sequence). V lost 4 bases, J lost 3 bases, and 15 bases lay in between. In nucleotides, the CDR3 is TGTGCCTGGACCCGTGGAGGAACCTACACTGAAGCTTTCTTT. It encodes CAWTRGGTYTEAFF.

The gene calls are TRBV11-2 and TRBJ2-3, with D possibly matching TRBD1 (6 bases). Germline assignment: CDR1 SGHAT and CDR2 FQNNGV. The CDR3 is 14 residues long. V dropped 4 bases and J dropped 4 bases, with 12 bases sitting between them. The DNA of the CDR3 is TGTGCCAGCAGCTCAACAGGGACCCCAGATACGCAGTATTTT. Protein product: CASSSTGTPDTQYF.

CDR3 bases: TGTGCCAGCAGACACCAACAGGGGAATCAGCCCCAGCATTTT. As protein: CASRHQQGNQPQHF. The J gene is TRBJ1-5, the V gene TRBV28; 7 positions match TRBD1. With 6 bases clipped from V and 4 bases from J, the junction kept 6 bases outside the gene matches. Germline assignment: CDR1 MDHEN and CDR2 SYDVKM. The CDR3 sequence is 14 residues long.

V gene TRBV5-4 combines with J gene TRBJ2-7; a weak D match, TRBD1 (6 bases). The CDR3 loop spans 14 amino acids. The V gene's germline CDR1 is SGHNT and CDR2 YYREEE (reference sequence). Trimming pared 2 bases from V and 5 bases from J, leaving 14 bases between. CDR3 sequence reads: CASSLSGVLDEQYF. CDR3 DNA: TGTGCCAGCAGCTTATCAGGGGTTTTAGACGAGCAGTACTTC.

The chain couples TRBV2 to TRBJ1-1; D is unresolved. Germline CDR1 SNHLY, CDR2 FYNNEI. This CDR3 is 14 amino acids long. Trimming left V 1 base short and J 1 base short, with 7 bases between. CDR3 in amino acids: CASSEDGRNTEAFF. CDR3 nucleotides: TGTGCCAGCAGTGAAGACGGGAGGAACACTGAAGCTTTCTTT.

CDR3: CAISESGQDYGYTF. DNA for the CDR3: TGTGCCATCAGTGAGTCAGGACAGGACTATGGCTACACCTTC. The V gene is TRBV10-3, the J gene TRBJ1-2; 7 bases agree with TRBD1. J was trimmed by 3 bases and V by 0 bases; bases with no gene match: 1. The CDR3 is 14 amino acids. Germline V gene sequence: CDR1 ENHRY, CDR2 SYGVKD.

The V call is TRBV15, the J call TRBJ1-4, with 7 bases that match TRBD1. CDR1 is LNHNV and CDR2 is YYDKDF in the germline V gene (reference sequence). V shed 2 bases and J 2 bases; nucleotides not matched to a gene: 2. The CDR3 extends over 15 amino acids. The CDR3 coding sequence is TGTGCCACCAGCAGACAGACAGGGACTAATGAAAAACTGTTTTTT. Translation: CATSRQTGTNEKLFF.

The chain employs TRBV19 and TRBJ1-1; D is undetermined. V lost 7 bases, J lost 0 bases, and 9 bases lay in between. Germline-derived CDR1 and CDR2 are LNHDA and SQIVND (reference sequence). The CDR3 runs to 13 residues. CDR3 DNA: TGTGCCAGTATGAGGGTAATGAACACTGAAGCTTTCTTT. Translation: CASMRVMNTEAFF. The complete variable domain, with remaining parts taken from reference TRBV19 and TRBJ1-1, reads DGGITQSPKYLFRKEGQNVTLSCEQNLNHDAMYWYRQDPGQGLRLIYYSQIVNDFQKGDIAEGYSVSREKKESFPLTVTSAQKNPTAFYLCASMRVMNTEAFFGQGTRLTVV.

A word on this clone: The identical CDR3 is also encoded by other nucleotide sequences in the sample. This sequence joins TRBV11-3 and TRBJ1-1; no definite D call. The CDR3 totals 13 residues. V lost 1 base and J 3 bases, leaving 6 bases between the germline ends. Germline V gene lookup returns CDR1 SGHNT and CDR2 YENEEA. The CDR3 sequence is CASSLGGDTEAFF. As DNA, the CDR3 is TGTGCCAGCAGCTTAGGCGGGGACACTGAAGCTTTCTTT. Combining the CDR3 with reference TRBV11-3 and TRBJ1-1 gives the whole variable domain EAGVVQSPRYKIIEKKQPVAFWCNPISGHNTLYWYLQNLGQGPELLIRYENEEAVDDSQLPKDRFSAERLKGVDSTLKIQPAELGDSAVYLCASSLGGDTEAFFGQGTRLTVV.

This clone was counted once. The chain carries TRBV15 and TRBJ2-4; D call uncertain. In germline, CDR1 is LNHNV, CDR2 YYDKDF (reference sequence). CDR3 length: 15 amino acids. V was clipped by 0 bases and J by 12 bases, with 18 bases between them. The CDR3 protein is CATSRDRSPREAQYF. The CDR3, as DNA: TGTGCCACCAGCAGAGATCGGAGTCCTCGAGAAGCTCAGTACTTC.

The chain employs TRBV15 and TRBJ2-3; 13 nucleotides agree with TRBD2. Germline V gives CDR1 LNHNV, CDR2 YYDKDF (reference sequence). The CDR3 is made up of 18 amino acids. V was pared by 4 bases and J by 2 bases, with 9 bases of the junction left unmatched. The CDR3 sequence is CATSKPRLAGGLTDTQYF. For the CDR3, the DNA is TGTGCCACCAGCAAACCCCGACTAGCGGGGGGCCTCACAGATACGCAGTATTTT.

The chain has TRBV19 and TRBJ1-1; D is unresolved. Per the germline V gene, CDR1 is LNHDA and CDR2 is SQIVND (reference sequence). The CDR3 is made up of 13 amino acids. V was pared by 2 bases and J by 6 bases, with 10 bases between. CDR3 sequence reads: CASSISQAAEAFF. The CDR3, as DNA: TGTGCCAGTAGTATAAGTCAGGCCGCTGAAGCTTTCTTT.

The V gene is TRBV3-1 (or the pseudogene TRBV3-2), the J gene TRBJ2-5; TRBD2 is a possible D gene (6 bases). Between the trimmed V and J ends, which lost 3 bases and 2 bases, there was a span of 13 bases. CDR3 length equals 15 residues. Looked up from germline, CDR1 is LGHDT and CDR2 is YNNKEL (reference sequence). DNA of the CDR3: TGTGCCAGCAGCCATACACCGGGGGTGCAAGAGACCCAGTACTTC. Translated, it gives CASSHTPGVQETQYF.

The chain combines TRBV30 with TRBJ1-1; D unclear. Trimming cost V 0 bases and J 3 bases, with 8 bases left between them. The CDR3 covers 13 residues. Germline assignment: CDR1 GTSNPN and CDR2 SVGIG (reference sequence). CDR3 protein: CAWSVHRDTEAFF. CDR3 bases: TGTGCCTGGAGTGTACACCGGGACACTGAAGCTTTCTTT.

The chain couples TRBV5-1 to TRBJ1-5, with a tentative D call TRBD1 (5 bases). The CDR3 runs 16 residues. The germline CDR1 and CDR2 sequences are SGHRS and YFSETQ. V gave up 0 bases and J gave up 1 base, with 11 bases separating them. The CDR3 DNA reads TGCGCCAGCAGCTTGGGCCCGGGGGTGAGCAATCAGCCCCAGCATTTT. It translates to CASSLGPGVSNQPQHF.

The genes are TRBV7-9 and TRBJ1-2; the D is unclear. Looked up from germline, CDR1 is SEHNR and CDR2 is FQNEAQ (reference sequence). Deletions cut 5 bases from V and 3 bases from J, with 13 bases between. The CDR3 is 14 residues long. The CDR3 DNA reads as TGTGCCAGCAGCCCACCCGGAGGAGACTATGGCTACACCTTC. Its translation: CASSPPGGDYGYTF. The whole variable domain, remainder taken from reference TRBV7-9 and TRBJ1-2, is DTGVSQNPRHKITKRGQNVTFRCDPISEHNRLYWYRQTLGQGPEFLTYFQNEAQLEKSRLLSDRFSAERPKGSFSTLEIQRTEQGDSAMYLCASSPPGGDYGYTFGSGTRLTVV.